These 27 T cell receptor beta chains came from one sample sequenced in a study of CD8 T cells in ankylosing spondylitis. TCRdb used MiXCR to reprocess the 5' RACE reads, holding one entry per CDR3 protein. The sample comprises some 130,000 distinct CDR3 sequences, 7% to 8% of which are singletons, and roughly 12% rests with the top ten. Specimen: blood, either unsorted or a sorted T cell fraction (not recorded which). These receptors were obtained from a female donor with ankylosing spondylitis or in good health (not recorded which).

This clonotype appeared many times. The CDR3 reads CASSIKGSNYGYTF. The CDR3 coding sequence is TGTGCCAGTAGTATTAAGGGGAGTAACTATGGCTACACCTTC. The genes are TRBV19 and TRBJ1-2; a possible D gene is TRBD1 (5 bases). The germline gives CDR1 LNHDA, CDR2 SQIVND (reference sequence). The CDR3 length is 14 residues. V was clipped by 3 bases and J by 1 base, with 9 bases between them.

This clonotype was detected a few times. V gene TRBV7-2 combines with J gene TRBJ1-5; D ambiguous. The germline gives CDR1 SGHTA, CDR2 FQGNSA. V was cut by 6 bases and J by 0 bases, with 9 bases left in between. The CDR3 runs to 14 residues. The CDR3 loop reads CASRSSYSNQPQHF. In nucleotides, the CDR3 is TGTGCCAGCAGGTCAAGTTATAGCAATCAGCCCCAGCATTTT.

The J gene is TRBJ2-7, the V gene TRBV5-6; TRBD1 matches 7 bases. V shed 4 bases, J shed 5 bases, and the junction held 15 bases outside the gene matches. The CDR3 extends over 16 amino acids. Germline CDR1 SGHDT, CDR2 YYEEEE. The CDR3 spells CASSPGTAPRKHEQYF. CDR3 bases: TGTGCCAGCAGCCCCGGGACAGCCCCACGAAAACACGAGCAGTACTTC.

The sample holds many counts of this clonotype. The J gene is TRBJ2-5, the V gene TRBV3-1, with D maybe TRBD2 (6 bases). Germline assignment: CDR1 LGHDT and CDR2 YNNKEL (reference sequence). CDR3 size: 15 residues. The V and J ends lost 2 bases and 2 bases respectively, with 12 bases between them. The CDR3 sequence is CASSQLAGLQETQYF. Here the CDR3 DNA reads TGTGCCAGCAGCCAACTGGCGGGACTTCAAGAGACCCAGTACTTC.

This clonotype was observed a few times. CDR3 loop: CASSESQGYTEAFF. CDR3 coding DNA: TGCGCCAGCAGTGAGTCGCAGGGATACACTGAAGCTTTCTTT. The V gene is TRBV10-2, the J gene TRBJ1-1; perhaps TRBD1 as D (5 bases). The CDR3 runs 14 residues. With 0 bases removed from V and 3 bases from J, the gap between germline ends came to 8 bases. Germline V gene sequence: CDR1 WSHSY, CDR2 SAAADI.

This clonotype has just a few counts. The chain carries TRBV5-5 and TRBJ2-3; the D is unclear. Between the trimmed V and J ends, which lost 6 bases and 5 bases, there was a span of 19 bases. CDR1 SGHKS and CDR2 YYEKEE come from the germline V gene (reference sequence). This CDR3 region has 15 residues. CDR3 bases: TGTGCCAGCACCGAACAACTCGCCGTTGGAGATACGCAGTATTTT. This gives the protein CASTEQLAVGDTQYF.

This clonotype was seen many times. The V gene is TRBV7-9, the J gene TRBJ1-3; D remains unclear. CDR3 length: 16 residues. Trimming left V 7 bases short and J 0 bases short, with 16 bases between. The germline V gene has CDR1 SEHNR and CDR2 FQNEAQ (reference sequence). CDR3 nucleotide sequence: TGTGCCAGCATCGCCAGAGCAGACTCCTCTGGAAACACCATATATTTT. This codes for CASIARADSSGNTIYF.

This clonotype was seen many times. This chain uses TRBV12-3 or TRBV12-4 with TRBJ2-3; 7 bases fit TRBD1. The CDR3 is 14 amino acids. The ends lost 3 bases at V and 9 bases at J; junction bases unmatched: 9. CDR3 amino acids: CASSFHRGDTTQYF. The CDR3 DNA reads TGTGCCAGCAGTTTCCACAGGGGTGACACAACGCAGTATTTT.

For this clonotype: This is likely a read error, given that the CDR3 carries no conserved phenylalanine or tryptophan at its end. This rearrangement joins TRBV29-1 to TRBJ2-1, with TRBD1 matching over 8 bases. V lost 3 bases and J lost 7; bases outside the gene matches: 8. In germline, CDR1 is SQVTM, CDR2 ANQGSEA. This CDR3 is built from 14 residues. CDR3 coding DNA: TGCAGCGTTGATTTGGGACAGGTTAAAAATGAGCAGTTCTTG. This encodes CSVDLGQVKNEQFL.

This clonotype has a count of ten or more. The chain is built from TRBV4-1 and TRBJ1-4; 9 bases match TRBD1. V gave up 3 bases and J gave up 4 bases; unmatched junction bases: 6. This CDR3 is built from 16 residues. Germline V gene lookup returns CDR1 MGHRA and CDR2 YSYEKL. The CDR3 sequence is CASSHLAGQGNEKLFF. CDR3 nucleotide sequence: TGCGCCAGCAGCCATTTAGCGGGACAGGGTAATGAAAAACTGTTTTTT.

This clonotype was seen at least ten times. Here the CDR3 reads CASKARPEGEKLFF. Written as DNA, the CDR3 is TGCGCCAGCAAAGCCAGACCTGAGGGTGAAAAACTGTTTTTT. The V gene is TRBV5-1, the J gene TRBJ1-4; D is undetermined. The ends were cut back, 6 bases at V and 7 bases at J, with 16 bases in the middle. This CDR3 has 14 amino acids. Germline CDR1 SGHRS, CDR2 YFSETQ.

This clonotype showed up many times. CDR3 sequence: CASSQDRRQEAFF. CDR3 bases: TGTGCCAGCAGCCAAGATAGGCGACAGGAAGCTTTCTTT. The rearrangement links TRBV3-1 to TRBJ1-1, with D possibly being TRBD1 (5 bases). There are 13 residues in the CDR3. With 0 bases removed from V and 8 bases from J, the gap between germline ends came to 10 bases. CDR1 and CDR2 (germline): LGHDT, YNNKEL (reference sequence).

DNA for the CDR3: TGTGCCAGCAGCCGGACGGACAGCGGCACTGAAGCTTTCTTT. Its protein is CASSRTDSGTEAFF. This chain connects TRBV3-1 to TRBJ1-1; a possible D gene is TRBD1 (6 bases). CDR1 LGHDT and CDR2 YNNKEL come from the germline V gene (reference sequence). CDR3 length: 14 residues. V was cut by 4 bases and J by 4 bases, with 13 bases left in between.

The chain links TRBV7-2 to TRBJ1-3; the match to TRBD1 covers 8 bases. Germline CDR1 and CDR2: SGHTA and FQGNSA. The CDR3 loop spans 16 amino acids. J gave up 3 bases and V 5 bases, and 9 bases lay outside the gene matches. The CDR3 loop reads CASSTQGAIFGNTIYF. CDR3 in DNA: TGTGCCAGCAGCACGCAGGGGGCTATCTTTGGAAACACCATATATTTT.

This sequence joins TRBV7-8 and TRBJ1-1; tentative D call: TRBD1 (5 bases). Germline values: CDR1 SGHVS, CDR2 FQNEAQ. The V and J ends lost 2 bases and 3 bases respectively, with 16 bases between them. The CDR3 has 16 amino acids. This CDR3 is CASSLRGTPGHTEAFF. Written as DNA, the CDR3 is TGTGCCAGCAGCTTAAGGGGCACCCCTGGGCACACTGAAGCTTTCTTT.

At least ten counts were recorded for this clonotype. The chain employs TRBV6-1 and TRBJ1-6; 9 bases line up with TRBD1. This CDR3 comprises 17 residues. The ends lost 6 bases at V and 9 bases at J; junction bases unmatched: 15. In germline, CDR1 is MNHNS, CDR2 SASEGT. This CDR3 reads CASSHVPPGTGFSPLHF. The CDR3 DNA reads TGTGCCAGCAGCCACGTACCTCCCGGGACAGGGTTTTCACCCCTCCACTTT.

This clonotype has ten or more counts. The J gene is TRBJ1-1, the V gene TRBV20-1, with TRBD1 matching 7 bases. The CDR3 is 14 amino acids. The ends lost 4 bases at V and 4 bases at J; junction bases unmatched: 9. Per the germline V gene, CDR1 is DFQATT and CDR2 is SNEGSKA (reference sequence). The DNA of the CDR3 is TGCAGTGCTAACCCGACAGGGAGATCCACTGAAGCTTTCTTT. Translation gives CSANPTGRSTEAFF.

There are many counts of this clonotype. The CDR3 nucleotides are TGTGCCAGCAGCACAGGGACTACGGGATGGCCCGGGGAGCTGTTTTTT. It yields the protein CASSTGTTGWPGELFF. The gene calls are TRBV12-3 or TRBV12-4 and TRBJ2-2; D might be TRBD2 (7 bases). This CDR3 is 16 amino acids long. With 6 bases removed from V and 6 bases from J, the gap between germline ends came to 20 bases.

The sample holds many counts of this clonotype. The V call is TRBV12-3 or TRBV12-4, the J call TRBJ1-1; D ambiguous. The CDR3 extends over 11 amino acids. V lost 5 bases to trimming and J lost 1 base, with 2 bases between them. CDR3 loop: CASSKNTEAFF. The CDR3 DNA follows: TGTGCCAGCAGTAAGAACACTGAAGCTTTCTTT.

V gene TRBV7-8 combines with J gene TRBJ2-3; D gene uncertain. Trimming pared 5 bases from V and 6 bases from J, leaving 9 bases between. Per the germline V gene, CDR1 is SGHVS and CDR2 is FQNEAQ. The CDR3 covers 12 residues. CDR3 in amino acids: CASSHFADTQYF. CDR3 bases: TGTGCCAGCAGCCACTTCGCCGATACGCAGTATTTT.

The chain joins TRBV20-1 to TRBJ2-5; 8 bases map to TRBD1. Germline V gene lookup returns CDR1 DFQATT and CDR2 SNEGSKA (reference sequence). V gave up 8 bases and J gave up 2 bases; unmatched junction bases: 13. CDR3 length equals 15 residues. The CDR3 region is CSPRQTGGWQETQYF. The CDR3 DNA is TGCAGTCCAAGGCAAACAGGGGGTTGGCAAGAGACCCAGTACTTC.

The table lists this clonotype with a few counts. The rearrangement joins TRBV3-1 to TRBJ1-4; D gene ambiguous. The CDR3 consists of 14 residues. V lost 2 bases and J 4 bases, leaving 8 bases between the germline ends. Per the germline V gene, CDR1 is LGHDT and CDR2 is YNNKEL (reference sequence). CDR3 bases: TGTGCCAGCAGCCAAAGGATAGATAATGAAAAACTGTTTTTT. Encoded protein: CASSQRIDNEKLFF.

There are many counts of this clonotype. This chain joins TRBV3-1 and TRBJ2-1, with D perhaps TRBD2 (5 bases). V lost 1 base, J lost 10 bases, and 11 bases lay in between. This CDR3 spans 13 amino acids. Germline V gene sequence: CDR1 LGHDT, CDR2 YNNKEL (reference sequence). CDR3 nucleotide sequence: TGTGCCAGCAGCCAAGTCTCAGGAGGCGAGCAGTTCTTC. Translated: CASSQVSGGEQFF.

The chain carries TRBV7-2 and TRBJ2-2; D may be TRBD2 (5 bases). Trimming removed 5 bases from V and 15 bases from J, with 13 bases in between. The CDR3 extends over 11 amino acids. The germline CDR1 and CDR2 sequences are SGHTA and FQGNSA. CDR3 protein: CASSGGPQVFF. The CDR3 region has the DNA TGTGCCAGCAGCGGCGGGCCTCAGGTGTTTTTT. Full variable domain (remainder filled in from reference TRBV7-2 and TRBJ2-2): GAGVSQSPSNKVTEKGKDVELRCDPISGHTALYWYRQSLGQGLEFLIYFQGNSAPDKSGLPSDRFSAERTGGSVSTLTIQRTQQEDSAVYLCASSGGPQVFFGEGSRLTVL.

This sequence joins TRBV3-1 and TRBJ2-3; weak D call: TRBD2 (6 bases). This CDR3 contains 17 residues. Germline V gene sequence: CDR1 LGHDT, CDR2 YNNKEL (reference sequence). Trimming took off 10 bases at V and 8 bases at J, with 31 bases between the two ends. CDR3 sequence reads: CATSPARTIVQCGTQYF. Written as DNA, the CDR3 is TGTGCCACCTCCCCGGCACGGACTATAGTTCAGTGTGGTACGCAGTATTTT.

This clonotype was seen ten or more times. V gene TRBV7-2 combines with J gene TRBJ2-7; D gene unclear. CDR1 and CDR2 (germline): SGHTA, FQGNSA. V gave up 3 bases and J gave up 6 bases, with 9 bases separating them. This CDR3 has 12 amino acids. CDR3 in amino acids: CASSFPALEQYF. As DNA, the CDR3 is TGTGCCAGCAGCTTCCCCGCACTCGAGCAGTACTTC. Combining the CDR3 with reference TRBV7-2 and TRBJ2-7 gives the whole variable domain GAGVSQSPSNKVTEKGKDVELRCDPISGHTALYWYRQSLGQGLEFLIYFQGNSAPDKSGLPSDRFSAERTGGSVSTLTIQRTQQEDSAVYLCASSFPALEQYFGPGTRLTVT.

This clonotype has a count of ten or more. The genes are TRBV12-3 or TRBV12-4 and TRBJ2-2; 8 positions match TRBD2. This CDR3 is 15 amino acids long. V lost 6 bases and J lost 5; bases outside the gene matches: 8. The CDR3 nucleotides are TGTGCCAGCAGGCCCGGGGGGGCCGGTACCGGGGAGCTGTTTTTT. This encodes CASRPGGAGTGELFF.